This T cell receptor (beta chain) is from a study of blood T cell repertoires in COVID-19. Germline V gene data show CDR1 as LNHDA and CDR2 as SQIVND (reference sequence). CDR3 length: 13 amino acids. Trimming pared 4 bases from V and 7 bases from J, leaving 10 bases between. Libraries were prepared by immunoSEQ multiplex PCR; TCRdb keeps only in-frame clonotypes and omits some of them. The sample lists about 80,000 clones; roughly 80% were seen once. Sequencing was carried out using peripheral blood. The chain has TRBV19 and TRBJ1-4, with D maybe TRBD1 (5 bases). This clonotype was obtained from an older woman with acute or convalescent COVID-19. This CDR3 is CASSSRVGEKLFF. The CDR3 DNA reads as TGTGCCAGTAGTAGCAGGGTGGGTGAAAAACTGTTTTTT. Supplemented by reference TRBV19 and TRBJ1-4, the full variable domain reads DGGITQSPKYLFRKEGQNVTLSCEQNLNHDAMYWYRQDPGQGLRLIYYSQIVNDFQKGDIAEGYSVSREKKESFPLTVTSAQKNPTAFYLCASSSRVGEKLFFGSGTQLSVL.